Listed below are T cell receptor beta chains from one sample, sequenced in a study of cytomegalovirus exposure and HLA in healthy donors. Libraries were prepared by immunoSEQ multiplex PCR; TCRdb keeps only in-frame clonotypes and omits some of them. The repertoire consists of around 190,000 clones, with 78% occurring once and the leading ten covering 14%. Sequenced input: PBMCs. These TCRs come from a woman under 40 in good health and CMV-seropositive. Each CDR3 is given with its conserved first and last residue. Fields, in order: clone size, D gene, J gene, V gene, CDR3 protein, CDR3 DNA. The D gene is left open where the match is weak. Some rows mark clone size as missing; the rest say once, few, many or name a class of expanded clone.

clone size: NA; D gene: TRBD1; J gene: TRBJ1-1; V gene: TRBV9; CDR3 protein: CASSPGTEAFF; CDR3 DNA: TGTGCCAGCAGCCCCGGGACAGAGGCTTTCTTT
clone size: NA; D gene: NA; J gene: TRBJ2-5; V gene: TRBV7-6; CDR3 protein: CASSSPTRGGDFGSGETQYF; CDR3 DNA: TGTGCCAGCAGCTCCCCTACTAGGGGGGGGGACTTTGGTTCGGGGGAGACCCAGTACTTC
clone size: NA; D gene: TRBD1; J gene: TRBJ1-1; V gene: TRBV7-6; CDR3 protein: CASSFGQGDTEAFF; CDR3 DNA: TGTGCCAGCAGCTTTGGACAGGGAGACACTGAAGCTTTCTTT
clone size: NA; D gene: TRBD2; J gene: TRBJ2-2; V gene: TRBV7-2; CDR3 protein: CASSLEAGVTGELFF; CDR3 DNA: TGTGCCAGCAGCTTAGAGGCGGGGGTCACCGGGGAGCTGTTTTTT
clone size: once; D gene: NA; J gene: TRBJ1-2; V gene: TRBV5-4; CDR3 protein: CASSLMGSYGYTF; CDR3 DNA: TGTGCCAGCAGCTTGATGGGGAGCTATGGCTACACCTTC
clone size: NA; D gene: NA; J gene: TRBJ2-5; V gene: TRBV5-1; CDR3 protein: CASSLSILGETQYF; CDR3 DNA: TGCGCCAGCAGCTTGTCCATCCTCGGAGAGACCCAGTACTTC
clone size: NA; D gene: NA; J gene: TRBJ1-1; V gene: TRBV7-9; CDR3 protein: CASSPRRERGVTEAFF; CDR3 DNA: TGTGCCAGCAGCCCTCGGAGGGAAAGGGGTGTCACTGAAGCTTTCTTT
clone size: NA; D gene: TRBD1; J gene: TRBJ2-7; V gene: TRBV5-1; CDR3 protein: CASSLDGTGAYEQYF; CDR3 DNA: TGCGCCAGCAGCTTAGACGGGACAGGGGCCTACGAGCAGTACTTC
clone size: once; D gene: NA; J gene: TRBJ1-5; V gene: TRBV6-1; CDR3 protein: CASKVGRAQPQHF; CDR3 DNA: TGTGCCAGCAAGGTGGGGAGGGCTCAGCCCCAGCATTTT
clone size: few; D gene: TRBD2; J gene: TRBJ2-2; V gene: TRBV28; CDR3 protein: CATRLAGGRPGELFF; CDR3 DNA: TGTGCCACCCGACTAGCGGGAGGAAGGCCCGGGGAGCTGTTTTTT
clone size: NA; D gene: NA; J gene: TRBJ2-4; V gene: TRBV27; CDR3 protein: CASSTLYLAKNIQYF; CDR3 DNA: TGTGCCAGCAGTACATTATACCTAGCCAAAAACATTCAGTACTTC
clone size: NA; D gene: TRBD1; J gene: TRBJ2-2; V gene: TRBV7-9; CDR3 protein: CASSPPRQGVSTGELFF; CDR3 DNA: TGTGCCAGCAGCCCCCCACGACAGGGAGTTTCTACCGGGGAGCTGTTTTTT
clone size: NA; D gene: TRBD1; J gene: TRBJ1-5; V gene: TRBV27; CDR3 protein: CASIERTGGNQPQHF; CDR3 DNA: TGTGCCAGCATAGAGAGGACAGGGGGCAATCAGCCCCAGCATTTT
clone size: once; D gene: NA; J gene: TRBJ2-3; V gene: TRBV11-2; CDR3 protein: CASRLGDMDRTDTQYF; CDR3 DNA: TGTGCCAGCAGGTTGGGGGACATGGATCGCACAGATACGCAGTATTTT
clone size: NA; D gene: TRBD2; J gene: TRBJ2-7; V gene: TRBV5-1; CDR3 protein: CASTTSGTRGDEQYF; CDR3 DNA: TGCGCCAGCACCACCTCCGGGACTAGGGGGGACGAGCAGTACTTC
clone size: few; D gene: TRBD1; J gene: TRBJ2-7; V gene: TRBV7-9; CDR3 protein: CASSLGLDRGSEQYF; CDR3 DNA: TGTGCCAGCAGCTTAGGTTTGGACAGGGGGAGCGAGCAGTACTTC
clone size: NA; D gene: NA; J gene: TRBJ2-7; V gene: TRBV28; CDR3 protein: CASTPGSYEQYF; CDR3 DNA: TGTGCCAGCACCCCGGGAAGCTACGAGCAGTACTTC
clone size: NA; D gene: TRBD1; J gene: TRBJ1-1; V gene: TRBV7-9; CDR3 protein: CASSLVGTGNTEAFF; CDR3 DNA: TGTGCCAGCAGCTTAGTTGGGACAGGGAACACTGAAGCTTTCTTT
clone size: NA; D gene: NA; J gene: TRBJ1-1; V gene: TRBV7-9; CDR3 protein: CSSSARVEAFF; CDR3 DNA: TGTTCCAGCAGCGCCCGGGTTGAAGCTTTCTTT
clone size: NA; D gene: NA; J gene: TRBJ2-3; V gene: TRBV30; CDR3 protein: CAWSRVTQYF; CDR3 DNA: TGTGCCTGGAGTCGTGTTACGCAGTATTTT
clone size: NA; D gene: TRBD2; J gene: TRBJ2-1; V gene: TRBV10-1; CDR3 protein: CASSVAGGPNEQFF; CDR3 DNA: TGCGCCAGCAGTGTAGCGGGGGGCCCCAATGAGCAGTTCTTC
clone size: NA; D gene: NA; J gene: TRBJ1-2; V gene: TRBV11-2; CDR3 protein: CASSYRGTGGGYTF; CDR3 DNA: TGTGCCAGCAGCTACCGGGGGACCGGCGGTGGCTACACCTTC
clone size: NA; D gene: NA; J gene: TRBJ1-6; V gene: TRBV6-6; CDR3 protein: CASSYTGGQDNSPLHF; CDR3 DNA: TGTGCCAGCAGTTACACCGGGGGGCAAGATAATTCACCCCTCCACTTT
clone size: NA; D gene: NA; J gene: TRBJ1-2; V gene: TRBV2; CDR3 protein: CASSPHHPGPTLNYGYTF; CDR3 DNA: TGTGCCAGCAGTCCCCATCACCCGGGTCCTACCCTTAACTATGGCTACACCTTC
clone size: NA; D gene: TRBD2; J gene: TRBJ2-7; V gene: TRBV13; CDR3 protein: CASSLRAGVYEQYF; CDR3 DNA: TGTGCCAGCAGCCTCCGAGCGGGGGTGTACGAGCAGTACTTC
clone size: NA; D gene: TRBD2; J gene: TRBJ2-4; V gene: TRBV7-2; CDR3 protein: CASSLAGTSGSDIQYF; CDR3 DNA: TGTGCCAGCAGCTTGGCCGGGACTAGCGGGAGTGACATTCAGTACTTC
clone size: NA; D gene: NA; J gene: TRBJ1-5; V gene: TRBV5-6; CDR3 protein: CASSSTESFQPQHF; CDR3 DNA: TGTGCCAGCAGCTCGACAGAGAGTTTCCAGCCCCAGCATTTT
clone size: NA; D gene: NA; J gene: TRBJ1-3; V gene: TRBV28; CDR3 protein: CASSLNPPSSGNTIYF; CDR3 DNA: TGTGCCAGCAGTTTAAATCCACCGAGCTCTGGAAACACCATATATTTT
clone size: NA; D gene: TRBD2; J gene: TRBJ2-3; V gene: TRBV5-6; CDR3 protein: CASSRLAGSTDTQYF; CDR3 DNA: TGTGCCAGCAGTCGACTAGCGGGCAGCACAGATACGCAGTATTTT
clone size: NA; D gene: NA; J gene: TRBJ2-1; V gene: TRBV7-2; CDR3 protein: CASSPGGSYNEQFF; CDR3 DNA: TGTGCCAGCAGCCCTGGGGGGTCTTACAATGAGCAGTTCTTC
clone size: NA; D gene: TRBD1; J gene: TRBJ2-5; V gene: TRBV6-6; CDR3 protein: CASRDRVAETQYF; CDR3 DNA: TGTGCCAGCAGAGACAGGGTCGCGGAGACCCAGTACTTC
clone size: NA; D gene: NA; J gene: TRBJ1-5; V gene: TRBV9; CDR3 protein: CASSVAGDLGQPQHF; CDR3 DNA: TGTGCCAGCAGCGTAGCAGGGGATTTGGGGCAGCCCCAGCATTTT
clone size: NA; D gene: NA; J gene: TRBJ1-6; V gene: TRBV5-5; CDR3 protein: CASSLWGGDRDSSYNSPLHF; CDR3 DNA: TGTGCCAGCAGCTTGTGGGGGGGAGACAGAGACAGCTCCTATAATTCACCCCTCCACTTT
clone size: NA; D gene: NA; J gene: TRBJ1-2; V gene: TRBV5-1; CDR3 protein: CASSFGNRNYGYTF; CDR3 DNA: TGCGCCAGCAGCTTTGGTAACAGGAACTATGGCTACACCTTC
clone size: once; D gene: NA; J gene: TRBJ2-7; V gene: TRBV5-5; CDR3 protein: CASSPRGGTDGGYEQYF; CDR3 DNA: TGTGCCAGCAGCCCTCGTGGAGGGACAGACGGGGGCTACGAGCAGTACTTC
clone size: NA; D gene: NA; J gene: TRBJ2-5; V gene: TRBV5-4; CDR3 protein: CASSKGLTWPQETQYF; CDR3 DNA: TGTGCCAGCAGCAAAGGACTCACCTGGCCCCAAGAGACCCAGTACTTC
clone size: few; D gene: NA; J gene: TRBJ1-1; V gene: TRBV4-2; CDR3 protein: CASSQDRGGTEAFF; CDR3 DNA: TGTGCCAGCAGCCAAGACAGGGGAGGGACTGAAGCTTTCTTT
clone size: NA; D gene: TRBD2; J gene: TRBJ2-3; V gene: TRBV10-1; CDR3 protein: CASSDGGLAGASSSTDTQYF; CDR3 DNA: TGCGCCAGCAGTGATGGGGGTCTAGCGGGGGCCAGCTCTAGCACAGATACGCAGTATTTT